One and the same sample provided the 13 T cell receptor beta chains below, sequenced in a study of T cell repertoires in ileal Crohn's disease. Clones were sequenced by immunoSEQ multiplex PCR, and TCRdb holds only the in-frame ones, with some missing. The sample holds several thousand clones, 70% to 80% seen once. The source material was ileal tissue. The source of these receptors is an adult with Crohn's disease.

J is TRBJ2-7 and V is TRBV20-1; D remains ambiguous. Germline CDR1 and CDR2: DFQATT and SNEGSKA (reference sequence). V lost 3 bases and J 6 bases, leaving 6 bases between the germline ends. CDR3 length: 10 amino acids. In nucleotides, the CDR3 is TGCAGTGCTAGGTACACCGAGCAGTACTTC. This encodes CSARYTEQYF.

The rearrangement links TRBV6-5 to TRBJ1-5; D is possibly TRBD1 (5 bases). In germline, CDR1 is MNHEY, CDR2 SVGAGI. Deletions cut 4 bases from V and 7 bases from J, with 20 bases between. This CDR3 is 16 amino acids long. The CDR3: CASSFRRGDSSQPQHF. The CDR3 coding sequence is TGTGCCAGCAGTTTTCGACGGGGGGATAGTAGCCAGCCCCAGCATTTT.

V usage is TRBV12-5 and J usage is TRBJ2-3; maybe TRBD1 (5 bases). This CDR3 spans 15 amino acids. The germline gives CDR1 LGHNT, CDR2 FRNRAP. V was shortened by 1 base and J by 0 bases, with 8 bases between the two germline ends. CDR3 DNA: TGTGCTAGTGGTTTGGCTCAGGGTAGCACAGATACGCAGTATTTT. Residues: CASGLAQGSTDTQYF. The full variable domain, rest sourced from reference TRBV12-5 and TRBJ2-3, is DARVTQTPRHKVTEMGQEVTMRCQPILGHNTVFWYRQTMMQGLELLAYFRNRAPLDDSGMPKDRFSAEMPDATLATLKIQPSEPRDSAVYFCASGLAQGSTDTQYFGPGTRLTVL.

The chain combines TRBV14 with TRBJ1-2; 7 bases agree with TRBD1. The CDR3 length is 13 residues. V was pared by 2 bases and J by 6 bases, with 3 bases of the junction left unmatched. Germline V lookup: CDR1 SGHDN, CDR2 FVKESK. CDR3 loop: CASSQIGQDGYTF. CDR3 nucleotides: TGTGCCAGCAGCCAAATAGGACAGGATGGCTACACCTTC.

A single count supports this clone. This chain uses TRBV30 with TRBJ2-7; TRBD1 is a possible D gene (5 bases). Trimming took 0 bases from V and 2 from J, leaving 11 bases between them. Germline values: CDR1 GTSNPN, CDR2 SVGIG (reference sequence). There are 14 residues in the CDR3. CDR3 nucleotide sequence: TGTGCCTGGAGTGTACCGACAGAAACCTACGAGCAGTACTTC. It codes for CAWSVPTETYEQYF. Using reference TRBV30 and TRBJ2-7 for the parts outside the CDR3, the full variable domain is SQTIHQWPATLVQPVGSPLSLECTVEGTSNPNLYWYRQAAGRGLQLLFYSVGIGQISSEVPQNLSASRPQDRQFILSSKKLLLSDSGFYLCAWSVPTETYEQYFGPGTRLTVT.

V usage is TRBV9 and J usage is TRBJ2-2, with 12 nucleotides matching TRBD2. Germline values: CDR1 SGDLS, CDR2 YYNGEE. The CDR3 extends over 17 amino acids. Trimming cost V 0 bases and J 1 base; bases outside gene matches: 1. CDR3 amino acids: CASSVAGLAGNTGELFF. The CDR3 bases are TGTGCCAGCAGCGTAGCGGGACTAGCGGGGAACACCGGGGAGCTGTTTTTT.

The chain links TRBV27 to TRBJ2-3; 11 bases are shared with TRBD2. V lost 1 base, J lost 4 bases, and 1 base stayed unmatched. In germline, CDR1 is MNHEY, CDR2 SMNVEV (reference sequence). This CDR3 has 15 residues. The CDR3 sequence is CASSLLAGGADTQYF. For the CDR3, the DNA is TGTGCCAGCAGTTTATTAGCGGGAGGGGCAGATACGCAGTATTTT.

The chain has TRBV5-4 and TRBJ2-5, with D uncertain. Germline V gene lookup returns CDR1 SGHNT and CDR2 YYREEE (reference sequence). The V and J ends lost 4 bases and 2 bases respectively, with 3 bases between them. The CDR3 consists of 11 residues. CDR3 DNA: TGTGCCAGCAGCCAGCAAGAGACCCAGTACTTC. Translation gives CASSQQETQYF.

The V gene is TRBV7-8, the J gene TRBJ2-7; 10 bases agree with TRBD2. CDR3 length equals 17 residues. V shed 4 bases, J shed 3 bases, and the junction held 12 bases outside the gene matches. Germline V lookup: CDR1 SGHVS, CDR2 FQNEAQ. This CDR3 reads CASSSGSSGRTGYEQYF. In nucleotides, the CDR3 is TGTGCCAGCAGCTCGGGTAGTAGCGGGAGGACAGGCTACGAGCAGTACTTC.

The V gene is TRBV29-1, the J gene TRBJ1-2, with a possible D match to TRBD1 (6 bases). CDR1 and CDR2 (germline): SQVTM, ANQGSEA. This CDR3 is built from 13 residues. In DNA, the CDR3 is TGCAGTTCCTCGACAGGAGGCGACTATGGCTACACCTTC. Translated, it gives CSSSTGGDYGYTF.

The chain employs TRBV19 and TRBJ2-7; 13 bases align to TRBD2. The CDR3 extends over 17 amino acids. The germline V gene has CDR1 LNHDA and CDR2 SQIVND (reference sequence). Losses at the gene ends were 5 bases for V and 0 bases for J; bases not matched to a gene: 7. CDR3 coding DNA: TGTGCCAGTAGTCCGGGACTAGCGGGATGGGACTCCTACGAGCAGTACTTC. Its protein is CASSPGLAGWDSYEQYF.

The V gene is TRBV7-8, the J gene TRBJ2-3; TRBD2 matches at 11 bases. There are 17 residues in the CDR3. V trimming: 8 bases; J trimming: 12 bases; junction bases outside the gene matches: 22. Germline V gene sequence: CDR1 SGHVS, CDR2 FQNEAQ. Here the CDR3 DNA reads TGTGCCAGCGACTTGGGACCGGGACTAGCGGCCCGAGGAACACAGTATTTT. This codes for CASDLGPGLAARGTQYF.

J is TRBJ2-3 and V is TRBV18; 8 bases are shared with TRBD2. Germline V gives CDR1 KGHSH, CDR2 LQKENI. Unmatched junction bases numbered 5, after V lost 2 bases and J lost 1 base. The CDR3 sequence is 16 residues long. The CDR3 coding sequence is TGTGCCAGCTCACCAAGGAGCGGGAGTGGCACAGATACGCAGTATTTT. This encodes CASSPRSGSGTDTQYF.